Presented here are 8 T cell receptor beta chains from one specimen sequenced in a study of shared clonotypes between healthy human individuals. Clones were sequenced by immunoSEQ multiplex PCR, and TCRdb holds only the in-frame ones, with some missing. The data show 2 million to 3 million clones, 93% seen once. The sample was naive CD4+ T cells from PBMCs. Sample subset: CD45RA+ positively selected. Receptor source: a man between 18 and 35 years old in good health. Some clones in this sample may be carry-over from other donors' samples.

With regard to this clone: Other DNA variants within this sample encode the same CDR3. The CDR3 DNA is TGCGCCAGCAGCTTGGCGTCGGGCCCTGAAGCTTTCTTT. Residues: CASSLASGPEAFF. This chain joins TRBV5-1 and TRBJ1-1, with D unclear. Germline CDR1 is SGHRS and CDR2 is YFSETQ. Trimming pared 0 bases from V and 6 bases from J, leaving 9 bases between. This CDR3 comprises 13 residues.

This chain connects TRBV6-4 to TRBJ1-4; D gene uncertain. Trimming pared 2 bases from V and 1 base from J, leaving 8 bases between. Germline V CDR1 and CDR2: MRHNA, SNTAGT. The CDR3 consists of 15 residues. DNA of the CDR3: TGTGCCAGCAGTGACGAGCGTAGAACTAATGAAAAACTGTTTTTT. Amino acid sequence: CASSDERRTNEKLFF.

This rearrangement joins TRBV5-1 to TRBJ2-3; the match to TRBD2 covers 8 bases. The V segment lost 3 bases and the J segment 1 base; nucleotides outside the gene matches: 7. Germline CDR1 and CDR2: SGHRS and YFSETQ. The CDR3 runs 16 residues. CDR3: CASSYRLATGTDTQYF. CDR3 DNA sequence: TGCGCCAGCAGCTACCGACTAGCGACCGGCACAGATACGCAGTATTTT.

The V call is TRBV5-1, the J call TRBJ2-2, with a possible D match to TRBD2 (6 bases). Looked up from germline, CDR1 is SGHRS and CDR2 is YFSETQ. The CDR3 covers 16 residues. V was trimmed by 4 bases and J by 4 bases, leaving 17 bases between them. The CDR3 sequence is CASSPGPAGRTGELFF. CDR3 nucleotides: TGCGCCAGCAGCCCAGGGCCAGCGGGTCGCACCGGGGAGCTGTTTTTT.

The rearrangement links TRBV7-3 to TRBJ2-1; 7 positions agree with TRBD2. This CDR3 region has 19 residues. CDR1 SGHTA and CDR2 FQGTGA come from the germline V gene. V shed 2 bases and J 5 bases; nucleotides not matched to a gene: 18. Here the CDR3 DNA reads TGTGCCAGCAGCTTAGCGGGGAGAGTAGCGGGCTCTAAGGACAATGAGCAGTTCTTC. Encoded protein: CASSLAGRVAGSKDNEQFF.

The chain carries TRBV27 and TRBJ1-2; D is ambiguous. The CDR3 covers 17 residues. Germline V gene sequence: CDR1 MNHEY, CDR2 SMNVEV (reference sequence). Trimming left V 6 bases short and J 2 bases short, with 22 bases between. CDR3: CASRRTGPRRNNYGYTF. The CDR3 bases are TGTGCCAGCAGACGAACCGGGCCCCGGAGAAACAACTATGGCTACACCTTC.

The genes are TRBV30 and TRBJ2-5, with 15 bases fitting TRBD2. Trimming at V came to 3 bases and at J to 5 bases, leaving 4 bases not matched to a gene. CDR1 and CDR2 from the germline V gene are GTSNPN and SVGIG (reference sequence). The CDR3 length is 15 residues. The CDR3 bases are TGTGCCTGGAGCGAAGGACTAGCGGGAGGGGAGACCCAGTACTTC. It specifies CAWSEGLAGGETQYF.

A single count supports this clone. The chain recombines TRBV11-3 with TRBJ2-3; D perhaps matches TRBD2 (6 bases). The CDR3 loop spans 16 amino acids. V was clipped by 1 base and J by 0 bases, with 11 bases between them. Germline lookup yields CDR1 SGHNT and CDR2 YENEEA. CDR3 DNA: TGTGCCAGCAGCTTAGGAAGAGGGACTAGCACAGATACGCAGTATTTT. It is translated as CASSLGRGTSTDTQYF.